This T cell receptor (beta chain) came from a study of blood T cell repertoires in COVID-19 (dated by TCRdb to the early 2020s). General notes on the study: Samples covering the acute and convalescent phases of COVID-19 were provided by collaborators in the United States, Italy and Spain. The repertoires were released in a freely available public database meant as a resource for research on the immune response to SARS-CoV-2. The material from the prospective study consisted of cDNA or gDNA derived from T cells, B-cell-depleted T cells, or PBMCs. The samples were drawn from the first 160 participants of the ongoing ImmuneRACE study and from 950 to 1,500 subjects provided by 6 global collaborators. Where HLA class I and class II types were available, the types were taken from metadata supplied by the sample provider, not from assay-based typing. Deeply sampled blood TCRbeta repertoires from subjects exposed to, actively infected with, or recovered from COVID-19 were included in the dataset. Nearly every sample came with metadata listing a de-identified subject ID, COVID-19 status, age in years and sex. Results and caveats for the whole study, not just this receptor: The amount of clinical and demographic metadata varied by source and participant and was provided uncurated.

The immunoSEQ Assay, a bias-controlled multiplex PCR, was used to amplify TCRbeta CDR3 regions from genomic DNA. Turning to the authors' computational methods: The number of nucleated cells in each sample was estimated by amplification of reference gene primers within the assay. Sequence reads were collapsed and filtered to measure the absolute abundance of every unique TCRbeta CDR3 rearrangement. For each sample, productive Simpson clonality was calculated by taking the square root of Simpson's diversity index across productive rearrangements. Imported from immuneACCESS, the table was reduced by TCRdb to in-frame sequences with V and J called. These copies leave out some clones; in studies compared against another copy, an unresolved V gene accounts for under half, and the cause of the remainder is not known. The V and J calls and clone size are taken from that table; D and trimming were inferred from the DNA. This sample comprises 500,000 or so clones, roughly 90% of them detected only once. Around 0.7% of the sample comes from the top ten.

A word on this clone: This receptor's antigen is unknown. Nothing much larger sits one base from this clone, and base qualities are not available.

The CDR3 contains 15 residues, cysteine and phenylalanine counted. Only CDR3 DNA is held: 45 bases, read in frame from base 1. From the germline V gene, CDR1 is SGDLS and CDR2 is YYNGEE. For this chain, trimming is 4 bases at the V end and 2 bases at the J end, and the number of junction bases without a gene match is 5. In the prospective study, participants were roughly 18 to 100 years old, resided in about two dozen geographic areas of the United States, and were enrolled through a virtual design. In the prospective study, participants were assigned to cohorts based on the clinical history participants reported in a screening survey and a study questionnaire. Recovered participants in ImmuneRACE Cohort 3 were defined by two consecutive negative NP/OP PCR tests, clearance by a healthcare professional, or resolution of symptoms. Each participant in the prospective study had whole blood, serum and a nasopharyngeal or oropharyngeal swab collected by mobile phlebotomists. Prospective study participants could optionally give additional blood draws and questionnaires over an approximately 2-month period. Prospective study blood samples were shipped either frozen or at room temperature before DNA extraction.

The chain is assembled from TRBV9 and TRBJ2-1, and 8 junctional nucleotides match TRBD1. The sample consisted of PBMCs or T cells enriched from blood (not recorded which). The receptor comes from a woman aged 18-35 years who had recovered from COVID-19. The CDR3 reads CASSLQGATYNEQFF. The DNA sequence is given as TGTGCCAGCAGCCTCCAGGGGGCTACCTACAATGAGCAGTTCTTC.